This TCR beta chain was captured in a study of shared clonotypes between healthy human individuals. Regarding the study as a whole: Generally, naive subsets (rather than memory subsets) showed larger estimated richness. At large depth, rarefaction still showed sorted-subset sequencing to be incomplete.

On this clone: Antigen specificity is unknown.

Germline V gives CDR1 SGHTA, CDR2 FQGTGA. This CDR3 has 16 residues. V shed 5 bases, J shed 5 bases, and the junction held 11 bases outside the gene matches. Each PCR replicate from the sorted subsets contained 200 to 250 ng DNA, which is some 32,000 T cell genomes. The repertoire was sequenced with immunoSEQ multiplex PCR; TCRdb's copy has only in-frame clones and lacks some. The table lists 2 million to 3 million clones, around nine tenths of them singletons. Input material: naive CD4+ T cells sorted from blood. Described subset: CD45RA+ positively selected. The rearrangement uses TRBV7-3 and TRBJ2-3, with 9 bases fitting TRBD2. The sequence was obtained from a man aged 18 to 30 in good health. For the CDR3, the DNA is TGTGCCAGCAGCCTATCTTCTAGCGGGGCGGGAGATACGCAGTATTTT. The encoded protein is CASSLSSSGAGDTQYF.